Each of the 5 T cell receptor beta chains below was sequenced from the same sample in a study of T cells in Graves' hyperthyroidism and ophthalmopathy. Amplification of TCR beta CDR3 regions was performed using RNA transcripts as template. In the first-round RT-PCR of the TCR CDR3, the HTBI primer set was used. Each CDR3 protein is one row after TCRdb ran MiXCR on the multiplex PCR reads. The profile covers over 700,000 distinct CDR3 sequences, with more than 30% appearing a single time and approximately 8.7% taken by the ten largest. The specimen was blood. Source of these receptors: a man aged 18-30 years with Graves' hyperthyroidism.

This clonotype occurred many times. J is TRBJ2-7 and V is TRBV2; maybe TRBD2 (6 bases). V was clipped by 7 bases and J by 2 bases, with 9 bases between them. This CDR3 is 12 amino acids long. Per the germline V gene, CDR1 is SNHLY and CDR2 is FYNNEI. This chain's CDR3 is CASTRLAYEQYF. The CDR3 DNA sequence: TGTGCCAGCACGAGACTAGCCTACGAGCAGTACTTC.

V and J are TRBV7-2 and TRBJ2-7; D possibly corresponds to TRBD2 (7 bases). From germline, CDR1 is SGHTA and CDR2 FQGNSA. The V end was cut by 6 bases, the J end by 3 bases, with 18 bases between. The CDR3 spans 15 residues. The CDR3 DNA reads TGTGCCAGCAGTTCCAGGAGGGGGGGGGGCTACGAGCAGTACTTC. Translating gives CASSSRRGGGYEQYF.

As to this clonotype: A read error is possible here, since a much larger clone lies one base away. The V call is TRBV7-9, the J call TRBJ1-2, with a tentative D call TRBD1 (5 bases). V was clipped by 5 bases and J by 3 bases, with 16 bases between them. Germline V gene sequence: CDR1 SEHNR, CDR2 FQNEAQ (reference sequence). The CDR3 covers 15 residues. The CDR3 nucleotides read TGTGCCAGCAGCCCCGGGGGGGTAGTAGACTATGGCTACACCTTC. Translated, it gives CASSPGGVVDYGYTF.

Notes on this clonotype: This may be a read error: a much more frequent sequence differs by one nucleotide. The chain employs TRBV7-8 and TRBJ2-6; D gene uncertain. V lost 6 bases, J lost 1 base, and 16 bases lay in between. Germline CDR1 SGHVS, CDR2 FQNEAQ. CDR3 size: 17 residues. The CDR3 loop is CASRFRGVESGANVLTF. The DNA for the CDR3 is TGTGCCAGCAGATTTAGAGGAGTTGAGTCTGGGGCCAACGTCCTGACTTTC.

The CDR3 spells CASSLMGGGENTEAFF. CDR3 bases: TGTGCCAGCAGCTTAATGGGAGGAGGAGAGAACACTGAAGCTTTCTTT. The chain uses TRBV11-3 and TRBJ1-1, with unresolved D. In germline, CDR1 is SGHNT, CDR2 YENEEA. V was pared by 2 bases and J by 1 base, with 14 bases between. The CDR3 contains 16 residues.